Reported below is one TCR beta chain. TCR beta CDR3 regions were amplified from RNA. The primer set for the first-round RT-PCR of the TCR CDR3 was HTBI. MiXCR was run by TCRdb on the multiplex PCR reads, yielding one entry per CDR3 protein. The table has 450,000 to 700,000 distinct CDR3 sequences, 46% seen once. The data stem from a study of T cells in Graves' hyperthyroidism and ophthalmopathy. The CDR3 sequence is 14 residues long. CDR1 is SGHRS, CDR2 YFSETQ, per germline. V was pared by 5 bases and J by 0 bases, with 10 bases between. Pregnant or lactating patients were excluded, as were those with uncontrolled infection or other autoimmune disease. Each diagnosis drew on symptoms, thyroxine, TRAb, thyroid ultrasound and orbital computed tomography findings.

Sequencing was carried out using peripheral blood or thyroid tissue (not recorded which). The receptor was isolated from a young woman with Graves' hyperthyroidism. The V call is TRBV5-1, the J call TRBJ2-3, with D perhaps TRBD1 (6 bases). This CDR3 is CASSGTPSTDTQYF. CDR3 coding DNA: TGCGCCAGCAGTGGGACACCCAGCACAGATACGCAGTATTTT.